The following is a TCR beta chain sequence with its context. Its antigen is still unknown. The V segment lost 11 bases and the J segment 0 bases; nucleotides outside the gene matches: 19. The CDR3 consists of 19 residues. Germline loops: CDR1 LNHDA, CDR2 SQIVND (reference sequence). The PCR was carried out with 60 Vbeta primers and 13 Jbeta primers. TCRdb's copy holds only in-frame clones and misses some; the assay was immunoSEQ multiplex PCR. Among over 130,000 clones listed, 70% to 85% were seen once. This entry belongs to a study of cytomegalovirus exposure and HLA in healthy donors. Overall study results and limits: For most TCR beta V segments, an earlier analysis put the productive rate at about 87% or about 30% of the time.

The rearrangement joins TRBV19 to TRBJ2-6; 7 bases agree with TRBD2. Material for sequencing was PBMCs. The TCR sequence derives from a man younger than 40 in good health and CMV-seropositive. As DNA, the CDR3 is TGTGCCGCCGGGAGGTTCGGGTGGAGGATCCCCTCTGGGGCCAACGTCCTGACTTTC. Protein sequence: CAAGRFGWRIPSGANVLTF.